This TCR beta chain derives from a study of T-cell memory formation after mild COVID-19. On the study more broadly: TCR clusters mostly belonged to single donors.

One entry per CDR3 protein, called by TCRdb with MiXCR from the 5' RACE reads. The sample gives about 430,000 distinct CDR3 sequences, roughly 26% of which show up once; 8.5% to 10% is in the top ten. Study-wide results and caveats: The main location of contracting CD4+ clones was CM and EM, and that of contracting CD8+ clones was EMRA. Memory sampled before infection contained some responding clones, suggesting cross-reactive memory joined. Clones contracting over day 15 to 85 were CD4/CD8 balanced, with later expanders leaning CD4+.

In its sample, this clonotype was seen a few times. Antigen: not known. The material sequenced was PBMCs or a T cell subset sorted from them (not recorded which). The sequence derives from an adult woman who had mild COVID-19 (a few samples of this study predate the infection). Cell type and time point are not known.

CDR3 residues: CASSGGSPWGTEAFF. The CDR3 region has the DNA TGTGCCAGCAGTGGAGGGTCCCCCTGGGGCACTGAAGCTTTCTTT. The chain carries TRBV12-3 or TRBV12-4 and TRBJ1-1, with D unclear. This CDR3 has 15 residues. V was cut by 5 bases and J by 4 bases, with 17 bases left in between.